This TCR beta chain was captured in a study of control samples from healthy donors and cancer patients. CDR3 size: 16 residues. After removal of 5 bases from V and 6 bases from J, the junction contained 14 bases not matched to a gene. Germline CDR1 reads SGHTA; CDR2 reads FQGTGA. The table came from immunoSEQ multiplex PCR; TCRdb's copy has only in-frame clones and leaves some out. The table lists fewer than 200,000 clones, 90% to 95% of them singletons. The clonotype originates from a man aged 25 to 45 in good health. Material for sequencing was blood. The chain employs TRBV7-3 and TRBJ2-3; TRBD2 aligns across 7 bases. The CDR3 DNA reads as TGTGCCAGCAGCCCGGGGGTAGCGGGTCCCCGGGATACGCAGTATTTT. Encoded protein: CASSPGVAGPRDTQYF. The full variable domain, rest sourced from reference TRBV7-3 and TRBJ2-3, is GAGVSQTPSNKVTEKGKYVELRCDPISGHTALYWYRQSLGQGPEFLIYFQGTGAADDSGLPNDRFFAVRPEGSVSTLKIQRTERGDSAVYLCASSPGVAGPRDTQYFGPGTRLTVL.